These T cell receptor beta chains were read from a single sample in a study of vaccination effects on CD4 cells after COVID-19. Clones were read by immunoSEQ multiplex PCR, and TCRdb kept only the in-frame ones, dropping some. The sample holds 20,000 to 30,000 clones; roughly 80% are singletons and the top ten take approximately 20%. Their specific antigens are unknown. The sequences come from CD4+ T cells from PBMCs cultured with HCoV-NL63 spike peptides, collected after COVID-19 vaccination. The receptors stem from a human donor who received a COVID-19 vaccine. The CDR3 runs from the conserved cysteine through the conserved F or W. A D gene is named only where the DNA matches it firmly. Clone sizes are given selectively: once, few, many, or a class where the clone is expanded.

j_call: TRBJ1-3; d_call: .; clone_size: .; v_call: TRBV9; cdr3_nt: TGTGCCAGCAGCAGCGACGTGAGCTCTGGAAACACCATATATTTT; cdr3_aa: CASSSDVSSGNTIYF
j_call: TRBJ1-2; d_call: TRBD1; clone_size: .; v_call: TRBV5-1; cdr3_nt: TGCGCCAGCAGCTTGGAGGGGCCCTCGGGACAGGTTGGCCATGGCTACACCTTC; cdr3_aa: CASSLEGPSGQVGHGYTF
j_call: TRBJ2-1; d_call: .; clone_size: .; v_call: TRBV4-2; cdr3_nt: TGTGCCAGCAGCCAAGGTAATGATGAGCAGTTCTTC; cdr3_aa: CASSQGNDEQFF
j_call: TRBJ1-2; d_call: TRBD1; clone_size: .; v_call: TRBV29-1; cdr3_nt: TGCAGCGTTGAAACCGCGGACAGGGGAGGCTACACCTTC; cdr3_aa: CSVETADRGGYTF
j_call: TRBJ1-1; d_call: .; clone_size: .; v_call: TRBV12-3/TRBV12-4; cdr3_nt: TGTGCCAGCAGTTCGGACTGGAACACTGAAGCTTTCTTT; cdr3_aa: CASSSDWNTEAFF
j_call: TRBJ2-2; d_call: .; clone_size: .; v_call: TRBV5-1; cdr3_nt: TGCGCCAGCAGCTTGGTGGCGGGGTCGAACACCGGGGAGCTGTTTTTT; cdr3_aa: CASSLVAGSNTGELFF
j_call: TRBJ2-3; d_call: .; clone_size: .; v_call: TRBV4-1; cdr3_nt: TGCGCCAGCAGCCAAGAAAAGAGCTTGAGCACAGATACGCAGTATTTT; cdr3_aa: CASSQEKSLSTDTQYF
j_call: TRBJ1-5; d_call: TRBD1; clone_size: few; v_call: TRBV2; cdr3_nt: TGTGCCAGCAGCGAGTGGGGACAGGGGGCTTTTCAGCCCCAGCATTTT; cdr3_aa: CASSEWGQGAFQPQHF
j_call: TRBJ2-7; d_call: .; clone_size: .; v_call: TRBV29-1; cdr3_nt: TGCAGCGTTGGGGCGACGGGCGAGCAGTACTTC; cdr3_aa: CSVGATGEQYF
j_call: TRBJ1-2; d_call: .; clone_size: .; v_call: TRBV19; cdr3_nt: TGTGCCAGTCGTTCAGGGCGTGAGTATGGCTACACCTTC; cdr3_aa: CASRSGREYGYTF
j_call: TRBJ2-5; d_call: .; clone_size: .; v_call: TRBV6-5; cdr3_nt: TGTGCCAGCAACCAAGGAGAGACCCAGTACTTC; cdr3_aa: CASNQGETQYF
j_call: TRBJ2-3; d_call: TRBD2; clone_size: .; v_call: TRBV9; cdr3_nt: TGTGCCAGCAGCTCGCTAGCGGGAGCGGCAGATACGCAGTATTTT; cdr3_aa: CASSSLAGAADTQYF
j_call: TRBJ2-5; d_call: TRBD1; clone_size: .; v_call: TRBV30; cdr3_nt: TGTGCCTGGGCAGGGGGCGAGACCCAGTACTTC; cdr3_aa: CAWAGGETQYF
j_call: TRBJ2-7; d_call: TRBD2; clone_size: .; v_call: TRBV3-1/TRBV3-2; cdr3_nt: TGTGCCAGCAGCCAAGGTAGCGGGGGAGTGTTGGGGGAGCAGTACTTC; cdr3_aa: CASSQGSGGVLGEQYF
j_call: TRBJ2-2; d_call: .; clone_size: .; v_call: TRBV9; cdr3_nt: TGTGCCAGCAGCGCTAGCGTGGGATTATCCGGGGAGCTGTTTTTT; cdr3_aa: CASSASVGLSGELFF
j_call: TRBJ2-1; d_call: .; clone_size: .; v_call: TRBV20-1; cdr3_nt: TGCAGTGCTACCCCGACGGGCGAGCAGTTCTTC; cdr3_aa: CSATPTGEQFF
j_call: TRBJ2-2; d_call: .; clone_size: .; v_call: TRBV12-2; cdr3_nt: TGTGCAAGTCGCTTAGAAGGGACTAGGCATGGGAACACCGGGGAGCTGTTTTTT; cdr3_aa: CASRLEGTRHGNTGELFF
j_call: TRBJ1-1; d_call: .; clone_size: .; v_call: TRBV16; cdr3_nt: TGTGCCAGCAGCCTGGGGAACACTGAAGCTTTCTTT; cdr3_aa: CASSLGNTEAFF
j_call: TRBJ2-3; d_call: TRBD2; clone_size: once; v_call: TRBV12-3/TRBV12-4; cdr3_nt: TGTGCCAGCAGCCTGGGGGGGGAAGATACGCAGTATTTT; cdr3_aa: CASSLGGEDTQYF
j_call: TRBJ1-2; d_call: .; clone_size: .; v_call: TRBV10-3; cdr3_nt: TGTGCCATAGCAGGGACCCCGTATGGCTACACCTTC; cdr3_aa: CAIAGTPYGYTF
j_call: TRBJ1-1; d_call: .; clone_size: .; v_call: TRBV3-1/TRBV3-2; cdr3_nt: TGTGCCAGCAGCCAAGAAACCTACCCCCAGACGGCTTTCTTT; cdr3_aa: CASSQETYPQTAFF
j_call: TRBJ2-7; d_call: TRBD2; clone_size: .; v_call: TRBV28; cdr3_nt: TGTGCCAGCAGAGGACTAGCGGGAACGAGCTCCTACGAGCAGTACTTC; cdr3_aa: CASRGLAGTSSYEQYF
j_call: TRBJ2-7; d_call: TRBD1; clone_size: few; v_call: TRBV28; cdr3_nt: TGTGCCAGCACCTTACAAACAGGGGCATACGAGCAGTACTTC; cdr3_aa: CASTLQTGAYEQYF
j_call: TRBJ1-4; d_call: .; clone_size: .; v_call: TRBV6-5; cdr3_nt: TGTGCCAGCAATGGGGCAGACACAAATGAAAAACTGTTTTTT; cdr3_aa: CASNGADTNEKLFF
j_call: TRBJ1-1; d_call: TRBD1; clone_size: .; v_call: TRBV2; cdr3_nt: TGTGCCAGCAGTGACAGACAGGGTGGTAACACTGAAGCTTTCTTT; cdr3_aa: CASSDRQGGNTEAFF
j_call: TRBJ2-7; d_call: .; clone_size: few; v_call: TRBV6-5; cdr3_nt: TGTGCCAGCAGTTCAGTTCACGAGCAGTACTTC; cdr3_aa: CASSSVHEQYF
j_call: TRBJ2-1; d_call: TRBD2; clone_size: once; v_call: TRBV6-5; cdr3_nt: TGTGCCAGCACCTTAGCGGGACCCCCCGATGAGCAGTTCTTC; cdr3_aa: CASTLAGPPDEQFF
j_call: TRBJ1-5; d_call: .; clone_size: few; v_call: TRBV5-8; cdr3_nt: TGTGCCAGCAGCTTGACAGGTTTCAATCAGCCCCAGCATTTT; cdr3_aa: CASSLTGFNQPQHF
j_call: TRBJ1-1; d_call: .; clone_size: few; v_call: TRBV20-1; cdr3_nt: TGCAGTGCTAGAGGAGCTTTCTTT; cdr3_aa: CSARGAFF
j_call: TRBJ1-5; d_call: .; clone_size: .; v_call: TRBV7-9; cdr3_nt: TGTGCCAGCAGCTCGGACAGACATCAGCCCCAGCATTTT; cdr3_aa: CASSSDRHQPQHF
j_call: TRBJ2-1; d_call: TRBD2; clone_size: .; v_call: TRBV9; cdr3_nt: TGTGCCAGCAGCGGTCAAGGGAGCCGACTAGCGGGCCGAAGCTCCTACAATGAGCAGTTCTTC; cdr3_aa: CASSGQGSRLAGRSSYNEQFF
j_call: TRBJ2-5; d_call: TRBD1; clone_size: .; v_call: TRBV11-2; cdr3_nt: TGTGCCAGCAGCACGGACAGGGTAGGGGAGACCCAGTACTTC; cdr3_aa: CASSTDRVGETQYF
j_call: TRBJ2-1; d_call: TRBD2; clone_size: .; v_call: TRBV5-1; cdr3_nt: TGCGCCAGCAGCTTCGGAGTGGGGGGGGATGAGCAGTTCTTC; cdr3_aa: CASSFGVGGDEQFF
j_call: TRBJ2-1; d_call: .; clone_size: .; v_call: TRBV7-9; cdr3_nt: TGTGCCAGCAGCCCAGCGCAGGTAGGGGGTAATGAGCAGTTCTTC; cdr3_aa: CASSPAQVGGNEQFF
j_call: TRBJ2-6; d_call: TRBD2; clone_size: .; v_call: TRBV27; cdr3_nt: TGTGCCAGCAGCCGTTGGACTAGCGGGAGGGCCTCGGGGGCCAACGTCCTGACTTTC; cdr3_aa: CASSRWTSGRASGANVLTF
j_call: TRBJ1-1; d_call: TRBD1; clone_size: .; v_call: TRBV29-1; cdr3_nt: TGCAGCGTCGATACAGGGGGCTCAACTGAAGCTTTCTTT; cdr3_aa: CSVDTGGSTEAFF
j_call: TRBJ2-2; d_call: .; clone_size: .; v_call: TRBV7-8; cdr3_nt: TGTGCCAGCAGCGGTGTGGCACGTAATAGGTTACCGAACACCGGGGAGCTGTTTTTT; cdr3_aa: CASSGVARNRLPNTGELFF
j_call: TRBJ1-2; d_call: .; clone_size: .; v_call: TRBV15; cdr3_nt: TGTGCCACCAGCACCCCAGGGGATGGCTACACCTTC; cdr3_aa: CATSTPGDGYTF
j_call: TRBJ2-2; d_call: TRBD2; clone_size: few; v_call: TRBV25-1; cdr3_nt: TGTGCCAGCAGAAGCGGGGCGAACACCGGGGAGCTGTTTTTT; cdr3_aa: CASRSGANTGELFF
j_call: TRBJ1-1; d_call: TRBD1; clone_size: .; v_call: TRBV12-3/TRBV12-4; cdr3_nt: TGTGCCAGCAGCAAGACAGGGCACACTGAAGCTTTCTTT; cdr3_aa: CASSKTGHTEAFF
j_call: TRBJ1-2; d_call: TRBD1; clone_size: .; v_call: TRBV12-3/TRBV12-4; cdr3_nt: TGTGCCAGCAGTCCTGGGACAGCCTACACCTTC; cdr3_aa: CASSPGTAYTF
j_call: TRBJ2-5; d_call: TRBD2; clone_size: .; v_call: TRBV6-1; cdr3_nt: TGTGCCAGCAGTGTTCTAGCGGGAGGGCGACAAGAGACCCAGTACTTC; cdr3_aa: CASSVLAGGRQETQYF
j_call: TRBJ2-5; d_call: .; clone_size: .; v_call: TRBV5-4; cdr3_nt: TGTGCCAGCAGCGCCCCCGAGACGGGAGAGACCCAGTACTTC; cdr3_aa: CASSAPETGETQYF
j_call: TRBJ2-1; d_call: TRBD2; clone_size: .; v_call: TRBV7-8; cdr3_nt: TGTGCCAGCAGCCCAGGGACTAGCGGGGGAATGGGGGAGCAGTTCTTC; cdr3_aa: CASSPGTSGGMGEQFF
j_call: TRBJ1-4; d_call: TRBD1; clone_size: .; v_call: TRBV6-5; cdr3_nt: TGTGCCAGCAGTTACTCATCCGGGACAGAGCGTGAAAAACTGTTTTTT; cdr3_aa: CASSYSSGTEREKLFF
j_call: TRBJ2-2; d_call: .; clone_size: few; v_call: TRBV10-3; cdr3_nt: TGTGCCATCAGTGCTGCCGGGGAGCTGTTTTTT; cdr3_aa: CAISAAGELFF
j_call: TRBJ1-2; d_call: .; clone_size: few; v_call: TRBV11-1; cdr3_nt: TGTGCCAGCAGCTTAGAACAAAACTATGGCTACACCTTC; cdr3_aa: CASSLEQNYGYTF
j_call: TRBJ2-5; d_call: TRBD2; clone_size: .; v_call: TRBV20-1; cdr3_nt: TGCAGTGCTAGTTCGGCTAGCGGGAGATGGGGAGGAGAGACCCAGTACTTC; cdr3_aa: CSASSASGRWGGETQYF
j_call: TRBJ1-1; d_call: .; clone_size: few; v_call: TRBV9; cdr3_nt: TGTGCCAGCAACAAAACAGGGTTTCGGAAGAACACTGAAGCTTTCTTT; cdr3_aa: CASNKTGFRKNTEAFF
j_call: TRBJ2-2; d_call: .; clone_size: few; v_call: TRBV10-3; cdr3_nt: TGTGCCACGTCTAGCGAAACGAACACCGGGGAGCTGTTTTTT; cdr3_aa: CATSSETNTGELFF
j_call: TRBJ1-2; d_call: TRBD1; clone_size: .; v_call: TRBV7-3; cdr3_nt: TGTGCCAGCAGCCGGACAGGGCTGGATGGCTACACCTTC; cdr3_aa: CASSRTGLDGYTF
j_call: TRBJ2-7; d_call: .; clone_size: once; v_call: TRBV7-2; cdr3_nt: TGTGCCAGCAGCTTAGCGCAAGATTACGAGCAGTACTTC; cdr3_aa: CASSLAQDYEQYF
j_call: TRBJ1-5; d_call: .; clone_size: .; v_call: TRBV6-1; cdr3_nt: TGTGCCAGCAGTGAAGACGTCAGATATAGCAATCAGCCCCAGCATTTT; cdr3_aa: CASSEDVRYSNQPQHF
j_call: TRBJ1-1; d_call: .; clone_size: few; v_call: TRBV9; cdr3_nt: TGTGCCAGCAGCACACGACAGTTAATGAACACTGAAGCTTTCTTT; cdr3_aa: CASSTRQLMNTEAFF
j_call: TRBJ2-1; d_call: .; clone_size: .; v_call: TRBV11-2; cdr3_nt: TGTGCCAGCAGCTTAGCCCCCTACCGTCAGACTCGAGGTGGAGGCGGGCAGTTCTTC; cdr3_aa: CASSLAPYRQTRGGGGQFF
j_call: TRBJ1-1; d_call: .; clone_size: .; v_call: TRBV28; cdr3_nt: TGTGCCAGCAGTTTTCAAAGAAGTAAAACAGTTGGAGCTTTCTTT; cdr3_aa: CASSFQRSKTVGAFF
j_call: TRBJ2-1; d_call: TRBD2; clone_size: .; v_call: TRBV27; cdr3_nt: TGTGCCAGCCGTCGACTAGCGGGAGGTCGCAATGAGCAGTTCTTC; cdr3_aa: CASRRLAGGRNEQFF
j_call: TRBJ2-2; d_call: TRBD2; clone_size: .; v_call: TRBV4-1; cdr3_nt: TGCGCCAGCAGCCCTGGAAGCGGGAGGGCCCGACCCTCCGGGGAGCTGTTTTTT; cdr3_aa: CASSPGSGRARPSGELFF
j_call: TRBJ1-4; d_call: .; clone_size: .; v_call: TRBV4-2; cdr3_nt: TGTGCCAGCAGCCAAGAGTGGAGTGGAAGGACGGGGCCTGCAACTAATGAAAAACTGTTTTTT; cdr3_aa: CASSQEWSGRTGPATNEKLFF
j_call: TRBJ2-1; d_call: TRBD1; clone_size: .; v_call: TRBV18; cdr3_nt: TGTGCCAGCTCACTGGACAGGGGACATTACAATGAGCAGTTCTTC; cdr3_aa: CASSLDRGHYNEQFF